A single sample is the source of the 5 T cell receptor beta chains below, sequenced in a study of T cells after yellow fever vaccination. From the 5' RACE reads, TCRdb called clonotypes with MiXCR, one entry per CDR3 protein. Among some 120,000 distinct CDR3 sequences listed, approximately 14% were seen once. The sequencing here drew on CD8+ T cells sorted from PBMCs, taken 5 days after the yellow fever booster vaccination. These TCRs come from a man aged 18 to 30 who received the YFV17D yellow fever vaccine.

This chain connects TRBV9 to TRBJ2-3; either TRBD1 or TRBD2 may fit D (5 bases each). Looked up from germline, CDR1 is SGDLS and CDR2 is YYNGEE. This CDR3 is built from 15 residues. V was pared by 3 bases and J by 1 base, with 12 bases between. The CDR3 protein is CASSGDAPGTDTQYF. The CDR3 nucleotides are TGTGCCAGCAGCGGGGACGCTCCTGGCACAGATACGCAGTATTTT.

This clonotype was recorded a few times. This chain uses TRBV6-2 or TRBV6-3 with TRBJ2-1; no clear D gene. This CDR3 contains 11 residues. Trimming shortened V by 9 bases and J by 9 bases, and 12 bases separated the two germline ends. Germline lookup yields CDR1 MNHEY and CDR2 SVGEGT. CDR3 region: CASVLGSEQFF. The CDR3, as DNA: TGTGCCAGTGTTCTAGGGTCTGAGCAGTTCTTC.

This clonotype was picked up a small number of times. The chain links TRBV6-2 or TRBV6-3 to TRBJ1-5; possible D gene TRBD1, 6 bases. CDR1 and CDR2 from the germline V gene are MNHEY and SVGEGT. V lost 7 bases and J 1 base, leaving 14 bases between the germline ends. The CDR3 extends over 15 amino acids. In nucleotides, the CDR3 is TGTGCCAGCACCCAGGGGATCAAGAGCAATCAGCCCCAGCATTTT. This sequence encodes CASTQGIKSNQPQHF.

In its sample, this clonotype was seen a few times. A junction boundary mismatches the germline segment, possibly from a read error. The rearrangement links TRBV7-3 to TRBJ2-3, with 8 bases identical to TRBD2. The CDR3 is 15 amino acids. Germline CDR1 reads SGHTA; CDR2 reads FQGTGA. Written as DNA, the CDR3 is TGTGCCAGCAGCCTAACTAGCGGACTCGGGGATACGCAGTATTTT. Protein: CASSLTSGLGDTQYF.

The chain recombines TRBV29-1 with TRBJ1-1; possible D gene TRBD1, 6 bases. Germline assignment: CDR1 SQVTM and CDR2 ANQGSEA. The CDR3 length is 13 residues. Between the trimmed V and J ends, which lost 5 bases and 4 bases, there was a span of 14 bases. The chain's CDR3 is CSVPGGAGTEAFF. CDR3 sequence (DNA): TGCAGCGTTCCCGGGGGGGCGGGCACTGAAGCTTTCTTT.